These T cell receptor beta chains were read from a single sample in a study of T cells in localized non-small cell lung cancer. Profiled with immunoSEQ multiplex PCR; TCRdb holds only in-frame clones, not every one. The table lists 25,000 to 35,000 clones, about 80% of them singletons, with 15% to 20% in the top ten. Sequencing used peripheral blood, obtained before any cancer treatment. All receptors come from a male donor at least 60 years old with stage III squamous cell lung carcinoma. The CDR3 runs from the conserved cysteine through the conserved F or W. D genes are given only for firm matches.

D gene	V gene	CDR3 length	J gene	CDR3 protein
TRBD1	TRBV11-3	15	TRBJ2-3	CASSYTGDPTDTQYF
-	TRBV7-2	12	TRBJ2-7	CASSPTRGEQYF
-	TRBV14	18	TRBJ2-5	CASSHTQMDYLTKETQYF
TRBD1	TRBV7-7	14	TRBJ2-2	CASSATGVSGELFF
TRBD2	TRBV15	15	TRBJ2-3	CATSRAGLATDTQYF
TRBD2	TRBV5-6	16	TRBJ2-5	CASSLTSGGFKETQYF
TRBD1	TRBV4-3	13	TRBJ1-2	CASSQNRGTGYTF
TRBD2	TRBV4-3	15	TRBJ2-3	CASSQAGLASGTQYF
-	TRBV7-2	16	TRBJ1-2	CASSLPPGMANYGYTF
-	TRBV5-1	17	TRBJ2-6	CASSTGRDISGANVLTF
-	TRBV7-2	12	TRBJ2-5	CASSFPQETQYF